The 11 T cell receptor beta chains presented below share a single source sample, sequenced in a study of T cells in Graves' hyperthyroidism and ophthalmopathy. The CDR3 regions of TCR beta were amplified from RNA transcripts. An initial round of RT-PCR targeting the TCR CDR3 relied on the HTBI primer set. Via MiXCR, TCRdb re-called the multiplex PCR reads, giving one row per CDR3 protein. The table records about 380,000 distinct CDR3 sequences, less than 15% of them present only once. Sequencing was done on a sample of blood. The receptors shown here come from a man aged 25-45 years with Graves' hyperthyroidism that later progressed to Graves' ophthalmopathy.

This clonotype was counted only a few times. The V gene is TRBV24-1, the J gene TRBJ2-1; D gene uncertain. V was pared by 1 base and J by 3 bases, with 12 bases between. Germline CDR1 is KGHDR and CDR2 is SFDVKD. CDR3 length: 16 amino acids. The CDR3 region is CATSDLSGTNYNEQFF. The CDR3 nucleotides read TGTGCCACCAGTGATTTATCAGGAACAAACTACAATGAGCAGTTCTTC.

The chain carries TRBV6-1 and TRBJ1-2, with a weak D call TRBD1 (6 bases). The CDR3 consists of 13 residues. Trimming shortened V by 7 bases and J by 4 bases, and 13 bases separated the two germline ends. Per germline, CDR1 MNHNS and CDR2 SASEGT. The chain's CDR3 is CASTLGALYGYTF. The CDR3 DNA follows: TGTGCCAGCACTCTGGGGGCTCTCTATGGCTACACCTTC.

J is TRBJ2-5 and V is TRBV20-1, with D uncertain. CDR3 length equals 13 residues. Trimming shortened V by 5 bases and J by 2 bases, and 12 bases separated the two germline ends. The germline CDR1 and CDR2 sequences are DFQATT and SNEGSKA (reference sequence). The CDR3 reads CSAWSRMQETQYF. The CDR3 DNA reads as TGCAGTGCTTGGAGCAGGATGCAAGAGACCCAGTACTTC.

The chain uses TRBV19 and TRBJ2-7; TRBD1 might be the D (5 bases). This CDR3 is 16 amino acids long. V lost 2 bases, J lost 2 bases, and 16 bases lay in between. Germline CDR1 and CDR2: LNHDA and SQIVND (reference sequence). Written as DNA, the CDR3 is TGTGCCAGTAGTATAAGTCCTCGGCAGGGCGCCTACGAGCAGTACTTC. This gives the protein CASSISPRQGAYEQYF.

The V call is TRBV7-8, the J call TRBJ1-2; D perhaps matches TRBD1 (6 bases). The germline V and J ends were trimmed by 1 base and 6 bases, with 24 bases remaining between them. There are 18 residues in the CDR3. Germline V gives CDR1 SGHVS, CDR2 FQNEAQ. The CDR3 protein is CASSLVIGVRGSDNGYTF. DNA for the CDR3: TGTGCCAGCAGCTTAGTCATCGGCGTCAGGGGATCAGATAATGGCTACACCTTC.

Many counts were recorded for this clonotype. This chain joins TRBV28 and TRBJ2-1; 7 nucleotides align to TRBD2. Trimming took 3 bases from V and 2 from J; bases not matched to a gene: 7. Germline assignment: CDR1 MDHEN and CDR2 SYDVKM. The CDR3 runs to 16 residues. DNA for the CDR3: TGTGCCAGCAGTTTGGAAGGACTAGGGGCCTACAATGAGCAGTTCTTC. Translation: CASSLEGLGAYNEQFF.

A few counts support this clonotype. The V gene is TRBV19, the J gene TRBJ1-5; D gene ambiguous. This CDR3 region has 15 residues. Germline V gene data show CDR1 as LNHDA and CDR2 as SQIVND (reference sequence). V was shortened by 1 base and J by 0 bases, with 7 bases between the two germline ends. For the CDR3, the DNA is TGTGCCAGTAGTATAGGCATTAATAGCAATCAGCCCCAGCATTTT. The encoded protein is CASSIGINSNQPQHF.

The chain couples TRBV5-8 to TRBJ1-4; tentative D call: TRBD1 (6 bases). The CDR3 length is 16 residues. Germline assignment: CDR1 SGHTS and CDR2 YDEGEE. The ends were cut back, 1 base at V and 0 bases at J, with 10 bases in the middle. The CDR3 protein is CASSLRGASTNEKLFF. The CDR3 DNA sequence: TGTGCCAGCAGCTTGCGGGGGGCCTCAACTAATGAAAAACTGTTTTTT.

The chain combines TRBV5-4 with TRBJ2-1; D unresolved. The length of the CDR3 is 13 residues. Trimming left V 6 bases short and J 2 bases short, with 9 bases between. In germline, CDR1 is SGHNT, CDR2 YYREEE (reference sequence). CDR3 protein: CASKGPTYNEQFF. For the CDR3, the DNA is TGTGCCAGCAAGGGTCCTACCTACAATGAGCAGTTCTTC.

A word on this clonotype: This may be a read error, as it is one base from a much larger clone. The V call is TRBV11-2, the J call TRBJ1-2; D gene ambiguous. The CDR3 covers 14 residues. Between the trimmed V and J ends, which lost 1 base and 6 bases, there was a span of 12 bases. Germline assignment: CDR1 SGHAT and CDR2 FQNNGV. The CDR3 loop reads CASSLVQAGDGYTF. The CDR3 DNA follows: TGTGCCAGCAGCTTAGTTCAGGCAGGTGATGGCTACACCTTC.

This chain links TRBV9 with TRBJ1-6, with D unclear. V lost 4 bases to trimming and J lost 11 bases, with 13 bases between them. Germline loops: CDR1 SGDLS, CDR2 YYNGEE. The CDR3 is 13 residues long. The CDR3 DNA is TGTGCCAGCAGCACCCGCGGCACCACACCCCTCCACTTT. Translated, it gives CASSTRGTTPLHF.